This TCR beta chain appears in the sequencing data of a study of CD4+ T cells in melanoma. Profiled with immunoSEQ multiplex PCR; TCRdb holds only in-frame clones, not every one. The sample records roughly 5,200 clones, about two thirds being singletons. The CDR3 sequence is 15 residues long. Germline CDR1 SGHTA, CDR2 FQGNSA. The germline V and J ends were trimmed by 5 bases and 1 base, with 14 bases remaining between them. This TCR was recovered from a human donor with melanoma. Sequencing was done on a sample of cells from a culture (not recorded whether cultured in vitro). The rearrangement links TRBV7-2 to TRBJ1-2; TRBD1 is a possible D gene (6 bases). In DNA, the CDR3 is TGTGCCAGCAGCCCCCGGGACATAATTAACTATGGCTACACCTTC. As protein: CASSPRDIINYGYTF.